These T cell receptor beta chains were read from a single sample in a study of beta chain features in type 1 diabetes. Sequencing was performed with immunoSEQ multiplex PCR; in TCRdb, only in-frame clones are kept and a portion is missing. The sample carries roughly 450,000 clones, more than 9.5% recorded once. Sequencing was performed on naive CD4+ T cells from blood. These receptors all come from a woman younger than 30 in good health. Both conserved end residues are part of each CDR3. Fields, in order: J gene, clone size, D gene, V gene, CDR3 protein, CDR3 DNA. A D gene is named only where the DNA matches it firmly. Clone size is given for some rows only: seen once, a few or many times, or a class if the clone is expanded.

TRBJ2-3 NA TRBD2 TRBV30 CARSGFAGVETDTQYF TGTGCCCGGAGCGGTTTTGCGGGAGTGGAAACAGATACGCAGTATTTT
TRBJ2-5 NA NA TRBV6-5 CASSTGLGETQYF TGTGCCAGCAGTACCGGGCTGGGAGAGACCCAGTACTTC
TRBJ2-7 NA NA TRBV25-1 CASSDKWFSYEQYF TGTGCCAGCAGTGATAAATGGTTTTCCTACGAGCAGTACTTC
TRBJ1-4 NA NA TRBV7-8 CASSSGRFEEKLFF TGTGCCAGCAGCTCCGGTCGGTTCGAAGAAAAACTGTTTTTT
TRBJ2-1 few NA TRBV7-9 CASSFGQTYNEQFF TGTGCCAGCAGCTTCGGACAGACCTACAATGAGCAGTTCTTC
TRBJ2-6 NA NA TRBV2 CASSESRRPSGANVLTF TGTGCCAGCAGTGAAAGTAGACGGCCTTCTGGGGCCAACGTCCTGACTTTC
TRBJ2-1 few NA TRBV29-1 CSVDRASSYNEQFF TGCAGCGTTGACCGGGCGAGCTCCTACAATGAGCAGTTCTTC
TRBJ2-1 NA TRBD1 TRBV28 CASTGRAGGYNEQFF TGTGCCAGCACCGGCCGGGCAGGGGGCTACAATGAGCAGTTCTTC
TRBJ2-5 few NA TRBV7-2 CASSTSPRSGWTQETQYF TGTGCCAGCAGCACTAGCCCTCGGTCAGGGTGGACGCAAGAGACCCAGTACTTC
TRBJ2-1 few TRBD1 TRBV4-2 CASSLGQGSYNEQFF TGTGCCAGCAGCCTCGGACAGGGATCCTACAATGAGCAGTTCTTC
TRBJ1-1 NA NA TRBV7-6 CASSLDRAEAFF TGTGCCAGCAGCTTAGACAGGGCTGAAGCTTTCTTT
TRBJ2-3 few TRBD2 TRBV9 CASSAWTSGISTDTQYF TGTGCCAGCAGCGCCTGGACTAGCGGGATTAGCACAGATACGCAGTATTTT
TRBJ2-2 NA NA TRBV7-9 CASSKNNRGELFF TGTGCCAGCAGCAAAAACAACCGCGGGGAGCTGTTTTTT
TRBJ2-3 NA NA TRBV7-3 CASSLSGVRTDTQYF TGTGCCAGCAGCTTATCCGGGGTGAGGACAGATACGCAGTATTTT
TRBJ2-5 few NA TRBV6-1 CASRGVGGTQYF TGTGCCAGCAGAGGGGTCGGTGGGACCCAGTACTTC
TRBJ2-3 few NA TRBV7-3 CASSLSGTREDTQYF TGTGCCAGCAGCTTAAGTGGGACCCGGGAAGATACGCAGTATTTT
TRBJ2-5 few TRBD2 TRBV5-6 CASSFPSGRKETQYF TGTGCCAGCAGCTTCCCTAGCGGGAGGAAGGAGACCCAGTACTTC
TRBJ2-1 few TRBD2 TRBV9 CASSGAPAGGSNEQFF TGTGCCAGCAGCGGAGCCCCAGCGGGAGGATCCAATGAGCAGTTCTTC
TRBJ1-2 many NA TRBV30 CAWRSPGPLHGYTF TGTGCCTGGAGATCTCCTGGACCTCTACATGGCTACACCTTC
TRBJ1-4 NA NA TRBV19 CASSFGEKLFF TGTGCCAGTAGTTTTGGTGAAAAACTGTTTTTT
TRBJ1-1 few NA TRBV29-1 CSVAGTENTEAFF TGCAGCGTTGCGGGGACGGAGAACACTGAAGCTTTCTTT
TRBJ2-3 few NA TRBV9 CASSVPGATTDTQYF TGTGCCAGCAGCGTCCCGGGAGCGACCACAGATACGCAGTATTTT
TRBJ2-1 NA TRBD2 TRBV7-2 CASSTLAGFYNEQFF TGTGCCAGCAGCACGTTAGCGGGGTTCTACAATGAGCAGTTCTTC
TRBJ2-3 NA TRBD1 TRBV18 CASSEPGQGTDTQYF TGTGCCAGCTCAGAACCGGGACAGGGCACAGATACGCAGTATTTT
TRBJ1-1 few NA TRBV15 CATSRRASGGTEAFF TGTGCCACCAGCAGACGGGCCTCCGGTGGCACTGAAGCTTTCTTT
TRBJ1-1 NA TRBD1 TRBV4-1 CASSQLQGMNTEAFF TGCGCCAGCAGCCAATTACAGGGGATGAACACTGAAGCTTTCTTT
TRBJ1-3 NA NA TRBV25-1 CASSRAGTWGNTIYF TGTGCCAGCAGCCGAGCGGGAACCTGGGGAAACACCATATATTTT
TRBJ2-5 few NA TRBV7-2 CASSPTPLETQYF TGTGCCAGCAGCCCCACTCCGCTGGAGACCCAGTACTTC